This record looks at one T cell receptor beta chain sequence and its context. The CDR3 spans 13 residues. This entry comes from a study of T cells after yellow fever vaccination. MiXCR, run by TCRdb on the 5' RACE reads, gives a single entry per CDR3 protein. The data show just over 300,000 distinct CDR3 sequences, less than 4.5% seen once. The chain combines TRBV1 with TRBJ2-4; the DNA was not compared with TRBD2, the D call given in the table. TRBV1 is tagged as a pseudogene. The material sequenced was PBMCs, taken on the day of the yellow fever booster vaccination. The source of this sequence is a man between 18 and 35 years old who received the YFV17D yellow fever vaccine. The CDR3 DNA is TGCACCAGCAGCGGACGTTACTCCCGGGCCCCGAACTTC. This codes for CTSSGRYSRAPNF.